This passage covers 23 T cell receptor beta chains from one sample sequenced in a study of Ad26.COV2.S vaccination and SARS-CoV-2 variants. The table came from immunoSEQ multiplex PCR; TCRdb's copy has only in-frame clones and leaves some out. The sample has about 480,000 clones, around nine tenths seen once. The sample's treatment: around 19 received Ad26.COV2.S at low or high dose, single or two shots; roughly five received placebo; per-sample allocation not given. Sampling occurred on day 63 after the first vaccine or placebo injection. This sample comprised peripheral blood, obtained in a trial of Ad26.COV2.S vaccine versus placebo. These receptors were collected from a person aged 18-65 years who received the Ad26.COV2.S COVID-19 vaccine or a placebo.

The gene calls are TRBV4-3 and TRBJ1-6; the D gene is possibly TRBD1 (5 bases). Germline CDR1 and CDR2: LGHNA and YSLEER. The CDR3 extends over 15 amino acids. V was trimmed by 0 bases and J by 9 bases, leaving 12 bases between them. This chain's CDR3 is CASSQDGGIGSPLHF. In DNA form, the CDR3 reads TGCGCCAGCAGCCAAGATGGGGGTATTGGTTCACCCCTCCACTTT.

In this sample, this clone turned up once. J is TRBJ1-1 and V is TRBV29-1, with no clear D. The germline gives CDR1 SQVTM, CDR2 ANQGSEA. The CDR3 contains 12 residues. Between the trimmed V and J ends, which lost 2 bases and 2 bases, there was a span of 6 bases. This chain's CDR3 is CSVESGNTEAFF. The CDR3 bases are TGCAGCGTTGAATCCGGAAACACTGAAGCTTTCTTT.

The J gene is TRBJ2-1, the V gene TRBV10-3, with D unresolved. This CDR3 is built from 13 residues. Between the trimmed V and J ends, which lost 4 bases and 0 bases, there was a span of 4 bases. Germline CDR1 reads ENHRY; CDR2 reads SYGVKD. The CDR3 sequence: CAISASSYNEQFF. In DNA form, the CDR3 reads TGTGCCATCAGTGCGAGCTCCTACAATGAGCAGTTCTTC.

V usage is TRBV5-1 and J usage is TRBJ2-5; D gene unclear. Germline V lookup: CDR1 SGHRS, CDR2 YFSETQ. CDR3 length equals 13 residues. Trimming shortened V by 5 bases and J by 1 base, and 9 bases separated the two germline ends. CDR3 bases: TGCGCCAGCAGTTCCCGGGTCCAAGAGACCCAGTACTTC. Protein product: CASSSRVQETQYF.

This sequence joins TRBV4-3 and TRBJ2-1, with 10 bases that match TRBD2. There are 17 residues in the CDR3. Per the germline V gene, CDR1 is LGHNA and CDR2 is YSLEER. V was clipped by 0 bases and J by 10 bases; unmatched bases: 12. The CDR3 sequence: CASSQDAGTSVIGEQFF. In nucleotides, the CDR3 is TGCGCCAGCAGCCAAGACGCCGGGACTAGCGTTATAGGGGAGCAGTTCTTC.

This rearrangement joins TRBV4-3 to TRBJ1-1; TRBD1 agrees at 7 bases. The trim removed 1 base at V and 8 bases at J, leaving 7 bases unmatched. This CDR3 has 14 amino acids. CDR1 is LGHNA and CDR2 is YSLEER in the germline V gene. CDR3 amino acids: CASSQGSGGFEAFF. The CDR3 nucleotides are TGCGCCAGCAGCCAAGGGTCAGGGGGATTCGAAGCTTTCTTT.

With regard to this clone: This CDR3 is also generated by other DNA sequences in the sample. CDR3 sequence: CASSSGGYEQYF. CDR3 DNA: TGTGCCAGCAGTTCGGGAGGCTACGAGCAGTACTTC. This chain links TRBV28 with TRBJ2-7, with TRBD2 matching over 7 bases. V gave up 4 bases and J gave up 3 bases; unmatched junction bases: 0. This CDR3 is 12 amino acids long. CDR1 is MDHEN and CDR2 is SYDVKM in the germline V gene.

V gene TRBV5-4 combines with J gene TRBJ2-5, with D hard to call. The CDR3 is made up of 14 amino acids. Trimming removed 0 bases at V and 4 bases at J, with 10 bases between. Germline CDR1 SGHNT, CDR2 YYREEE (reference sequence). The CDR3 region has the DNA TGTGCCAGCAGCTTGGATTCTGGGCCAGAGACCCAGTACTTC. Protein: CASSLDSGPETQYF.

This clone was observed a few times. This chain joins TRBV7-9 and TRBJ2-7, with 11 bases identical to TRBD2. This CDR3 is 14 amino acids long. With 4 bases clipped from V and 7 bases from J, the junction kept 6 bases outside the gene matches. Germline assignment: CDR1 SEHNR and CDR2 FQNEAQ (reference sequence). The CDR3 nucleotides are TGTGCCAGCAGCTCGGGACTAGCGGCGGGAGAGCAGTACTTC. Translation gives CASSSGLAAGEQYF.

This chain connects TRBV6-5 to TRBJ1-5; D is unresolved. Looked up from germline, CDR1 is MNHEY and CDR2 is SVGAGI. The CDR3 has 12 residues. The V and J ends lost 6 bases and 7 bases respectively, with 10 bases between them. CDR3 amino acids: CASRSGNQPQHF. The CDR3 DNA reads TGTGCCAGCAGGAGCGGTAACCAGCCCCAGCATTTT.

This clone occurred once. The J gene is TRBJ2-1, the V gene TRBV28, with 7 positions matching TRBD1. Germline CDR1 and CDR2: MDHEN and SYDVKM. Trimming cost V 6 bases and J 0 bases; bases outside gene matches: 8. The CDR3 loop spans 16 amino acids. This CDR3 is CASRPRTGNSYNEQFF. DNA of the CDR3: TGTGCCAGCAGACCCAGGACAGGAAACTCCTACAATGAGCAGTTCTTC.

This sequence joins TRBV13 and TRBJ2-1; 8 bases fit TRBD1. This CDR3 region has 14 residues. Germline V gene lookup returns CDR1 PRHDT and CDR2 FYEKMQ (reference sequence). With V trimmed by 2 bases and J by 6 bases, 3 bases remained unmatched. CDR3 in amino acids: CASSLRQGANEQFF. The CDR3 DNA is TGTGCCAGCAGCTTAAGGCAGGGGGCCAATGAGCAGTTCTTC.

V gene TRBV28 combines with J gene TRBJ2-7, with 10 nucleotides matching TRBD2. V trimming: 6 bases; J trimming: 4 bases; junction bases outside the gene matches: 9. CDR1 and CDR2 (germline): MDHEN, SYDVKM. This CDR3 comprises 15 residues. The CDR3 bases are TGTGCCAGCAGACCAGCGGGAGGGCCGCGGTACGAGCAGTACTTC. Its protein product is CASRPAGGPRYEQYF.

The chain carries TRBV20-1 and TRBJ2-3; possibly TRBD2 for D (6 bases). The CDR3 runs 14 residues. Germline assignment: CDR1 DFQATT and CDR2 SNEGSKA (reference sequence). Deletions cut 3 bases from V and 4 bases from J, with 14 bases between. The CDR3 protein is CSASNGRGADTQYF. CDR3 nucleotides: TGCAGTGCTAGTAACGGGAGAGGGGCAGATACGCAGTATTTT.

In its sample, this clone was seen once. The gene calls are TRBV9 and TRBJ2-1, with a tentative D call TRBD2 (6 bases). V lost 4 bases, J lost 12 bases, and 26 bases lay in between. Germline lookup yields CDR1 SGDLS and CDR2 YYNGEE. This CDR3 region has 16 residues. CDR3 sequence: CASSLGTLQTHGGQFF. CDR3 bases: TGTGCCAGCAGCTTAGGGACTCTACAAACCCACGGGGGGCAGTTCTTC.

This clone was seen just once. V and J are TRBV10-2 and TRBJ2-2; D call uncertain. CDR1 and CDR2 (germline): WSHSY, SAAADI. This CDR3 is built from 14 residues. V was trimmed by 4 bases and J by 4 bases, leaving 10 bases between them. CDR3 region: CASSAPGLTGELFF. The CDR3 nucleotides are TGCGCCAGCAGTGCCCCCGGCCTCACCGGGGAGCTGTTTTTT.

The chain couples TRBV7-8 to TRBJ2-5; 9 bases fit TRBD2. Germline CDR1 and CDR2: SGHVS and FQNEAQ. V shed 3 bases, J shed 5 bases, and the junction held 7 bases outside the gene matches. The CDR3 totals 15 residues. The CDR3 region is CASSLLAGGVETQYF. The CDR3 DNA reads as TGTGCCAGCAGCTTGCTTGCGGGAGGGGTGGAGACCCAGTACTTC.

The V and J genes are TRBV7-2 and TRBJ2-1, with D maybe TRBD2 (5 bases). Germline V gene sequence: CDR1 SGHTA, CDR2 FQGNSA. Trimming took 6 bases from V and 2 from J, leaving 17 bases between them. The CDR3 covers 16 residues. CDR3: CASRPEGRAPYNEQFF. The DNA for the CDR3 is TGTGCCAGCAGACCAGAGGGTAGGGCCCCCTACAATGAGCAGTTCTTC.

V gene TRBV27 combines with J gene TRBJ2-1; D possibly corresponds to TRBD1 (6 bases). V was cut by 6 bases and J by 0 bases, with 12 bases left in between. CDR3 length equals 15 residues. Germline V CDR1 and CDR2: MNHEY, SMNVEV (reference sequence). The CDR3 sequence is CASRTGQSSYNEQFF. The CDR3 coding sequence is TGTGCCAGCAGGACAGGCCAGAGCTCCTACAATGAGCAGTTCTTC.

The V gene is TRBV7-6, the J gene TRBJ2-3; D not resolved. The CDR3 loop spans 13 amino acids. CDR1 is SGHVS, CDR2 FNYEAQ, per germline. Trimming took 5 bases from V and 6 from J, leaving 12 bases between them. CDR3 in DNA: TGTGCCAGCAGCACCCCCCCTTCCGATACGCAGTATTTT. This sequence encodes CASSTPPSDTQYF. Using reference TRBV7-6 and TRBJ2-3 for the parts outside the CDR3, the full variable domain is GAGVSQSPRYKVTKRGQDVALRCDPISGHVSLYWYRQALGQGPEFLTYFNYEAQQDKSGLPNDRFSAERPEGSISTLTIQRTEQRDSAMYRCASSTPPSDTQYFGPGTRLTVL.

In this sample, this clone turned up once. The J gene is TRBJ2-7, the V gene TRBV5-6; D possibly matches TRBD1 or TRBD2 (5 bases each). Trimming left V 5 bases short and J 5 bases short, with 23 bases between. Looked up from germline, CDR1 is SGHDT and CDR2 is YYEEEE. The CDR3 has 16 amino acids. The chain's CDR3 is CASRGVLGPQPHEQYF. The CDR3, as DNA: TGTGCCAGCAGGGGGGTTCTGGGCCCGCAACCCCACGAGCAGTACTTC.

The rearrangement links TRBV7-2 to TRBJ2-5; D possibly corresponds to TRBD2 (5 bases). CDR3 size: 16 residues. Per germline, CDR1 SGHTA and CDR2 FQGNSA. V gave up 1 base and J gave up 2 bases, with 14 bases separating them. This chain's CDR3 is CASSLGIGAEQETQYF. In DNA, the CDR3 is TGTGCCAGCAGCTTAGGTATAGGAGCGGAACAAGAGACCCAGTACTTC.

The V and J genes are TRBV30 and TRBJ1-1; D is perhaps TRBD1 (5 bases). Germline V lookup: CDR1 GTSNPN, CDR2 SVGIG (reference sequence). V gave up 7 bases and J gave up 4 bases, with 10 bases separating them. This CDR3 comprises 11 residues. In DNA form, the CDR3 reads TGTGCCTCGGGGGGTGTCACTGAAGCTTTCTTT. This gives the protein CASGGVTEAFF. Combining the CDR3 with reference TRBV30 and TRBJ1-1 gives the whole variable domain SQTIHQWPATLVQPVGSPLSLECTVEGTSNPNLYWYRQAAGRGLQLLFYSVGIGQISSEVPQNLSASRPQDRQFILSSKKLLLSDSGFYLCASGGVTEAFFGQGTRLTVV.